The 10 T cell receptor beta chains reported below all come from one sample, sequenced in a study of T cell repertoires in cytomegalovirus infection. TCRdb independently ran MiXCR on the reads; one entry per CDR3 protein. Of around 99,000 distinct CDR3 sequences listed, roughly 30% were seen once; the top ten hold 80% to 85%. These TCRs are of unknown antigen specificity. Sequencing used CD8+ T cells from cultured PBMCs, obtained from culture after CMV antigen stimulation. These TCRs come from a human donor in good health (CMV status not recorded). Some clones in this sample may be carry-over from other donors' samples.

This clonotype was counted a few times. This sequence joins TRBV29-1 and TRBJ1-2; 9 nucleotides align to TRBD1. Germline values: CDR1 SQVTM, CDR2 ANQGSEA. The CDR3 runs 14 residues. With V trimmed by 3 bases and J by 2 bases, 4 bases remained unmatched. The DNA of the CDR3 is TGCAGCGTTGAGGACAGGGGTCACAACTATGGCTACACCTTC. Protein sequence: CSVEDRGHNYGYTF.

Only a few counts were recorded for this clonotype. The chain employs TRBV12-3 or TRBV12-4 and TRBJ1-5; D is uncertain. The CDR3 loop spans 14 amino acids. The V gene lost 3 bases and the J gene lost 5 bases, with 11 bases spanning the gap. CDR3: CASSFAGQDQPQHF. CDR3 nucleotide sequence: TGTGCCAGCAGTTTTGCAGGCCAAGATCAGCCCCAGCATTTT.

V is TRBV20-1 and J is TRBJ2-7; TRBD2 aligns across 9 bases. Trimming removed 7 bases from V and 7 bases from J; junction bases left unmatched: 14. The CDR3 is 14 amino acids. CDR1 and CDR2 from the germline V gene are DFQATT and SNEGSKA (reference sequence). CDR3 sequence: CSGTDDLAGDEQYF. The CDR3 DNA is TGCAGTGGCACAGACGATTTAGCGGGGGATGAGCAGTACTTC.

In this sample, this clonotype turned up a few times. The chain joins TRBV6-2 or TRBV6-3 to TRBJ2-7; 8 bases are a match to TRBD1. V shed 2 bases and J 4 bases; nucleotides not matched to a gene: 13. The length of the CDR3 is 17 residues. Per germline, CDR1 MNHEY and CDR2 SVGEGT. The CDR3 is CASSYIVGQGESYEQYF. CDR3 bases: TGTGCCAGCAGTTACATTGTCGGACAGGGAGAATCTTACGAGCAGTACTTC.

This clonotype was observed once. The DNA for the CDR3 is TGTGCCAGCAACAGGGGGGGGCTTACTGAAGCTTTCTTT. It specifies CASNRGGLTEAFF. This rearrangement joins TRBV12-3 or TRBV12-4 to TRBJ1-1; 8 nucleotides match TRBD1. The V and J ends lost 7 bases and 5 bases, in that order; junction bases with no gene match: 6. The CDR3 consists of 13 residues.

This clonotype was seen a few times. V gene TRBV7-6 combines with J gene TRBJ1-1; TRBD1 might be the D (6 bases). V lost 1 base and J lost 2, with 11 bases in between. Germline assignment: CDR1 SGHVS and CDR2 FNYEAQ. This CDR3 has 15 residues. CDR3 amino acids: CASSLDLQGNTEAFF. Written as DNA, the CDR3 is TGTGCCAGCAGCTTAGACCTACAGGGAAACACTGAAGCTTTCTTT.

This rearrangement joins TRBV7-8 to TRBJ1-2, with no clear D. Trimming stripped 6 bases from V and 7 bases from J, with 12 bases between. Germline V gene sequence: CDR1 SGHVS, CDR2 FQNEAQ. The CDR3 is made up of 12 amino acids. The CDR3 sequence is CASRGWMGGYTF. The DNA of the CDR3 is TGTGCCAGCAGAGGGTGGATGGGTGGCTACACCTTC.

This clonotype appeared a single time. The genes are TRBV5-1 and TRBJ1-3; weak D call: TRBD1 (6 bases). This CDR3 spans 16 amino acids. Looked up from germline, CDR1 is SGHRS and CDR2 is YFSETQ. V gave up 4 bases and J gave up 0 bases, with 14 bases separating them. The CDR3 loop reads CASSGRTANSGNTIYF. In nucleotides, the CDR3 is TGCGCCAGCAGCGGCCGGACAGCTAACTCTGGAAACACCATATATTTT.

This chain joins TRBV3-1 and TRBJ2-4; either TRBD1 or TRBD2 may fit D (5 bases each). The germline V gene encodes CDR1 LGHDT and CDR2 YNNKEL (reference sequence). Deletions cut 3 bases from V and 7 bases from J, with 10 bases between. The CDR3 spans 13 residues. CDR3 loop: CASSQGTTNIQYF. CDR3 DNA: TGTGCCAGCAGCCAGGGGACGACGAACATTCAGTACTTC.

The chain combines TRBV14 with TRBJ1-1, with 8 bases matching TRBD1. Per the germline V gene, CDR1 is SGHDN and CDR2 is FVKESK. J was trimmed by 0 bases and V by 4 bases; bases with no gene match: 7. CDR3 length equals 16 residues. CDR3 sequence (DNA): TGTGCCAGCAGCCCACAGGGGGGGACGTTGAACACTGAAGCTTTCTTT. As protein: CASSPQGGTLNTEAFF.